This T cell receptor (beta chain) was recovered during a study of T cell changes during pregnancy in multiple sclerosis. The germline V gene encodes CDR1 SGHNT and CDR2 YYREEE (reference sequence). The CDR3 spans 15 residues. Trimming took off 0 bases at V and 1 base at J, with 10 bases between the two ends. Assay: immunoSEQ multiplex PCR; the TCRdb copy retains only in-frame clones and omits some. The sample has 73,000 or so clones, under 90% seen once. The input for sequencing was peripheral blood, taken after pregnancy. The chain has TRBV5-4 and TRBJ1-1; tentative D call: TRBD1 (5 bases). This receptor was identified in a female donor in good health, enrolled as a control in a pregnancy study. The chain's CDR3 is CASSLAGRANTEAFF. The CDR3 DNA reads TGTGCCAGCAGCTTGGCAGGCAGGGCGAACACTGAAGCTTTCTTT.